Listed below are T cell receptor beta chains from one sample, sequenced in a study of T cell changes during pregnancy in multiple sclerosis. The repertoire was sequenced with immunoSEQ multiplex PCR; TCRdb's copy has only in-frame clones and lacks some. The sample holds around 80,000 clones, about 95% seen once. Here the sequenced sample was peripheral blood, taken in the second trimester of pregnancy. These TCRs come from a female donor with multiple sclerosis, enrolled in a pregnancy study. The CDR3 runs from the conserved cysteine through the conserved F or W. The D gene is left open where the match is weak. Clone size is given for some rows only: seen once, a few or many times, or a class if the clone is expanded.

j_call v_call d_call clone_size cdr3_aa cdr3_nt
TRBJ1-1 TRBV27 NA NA CASSSRGTNTEAFF TGTGCCAGCAGTTCAAGGGGTACGAACACTGAAGCTTTCTTT
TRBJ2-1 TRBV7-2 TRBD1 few CASSLGPGGHGEQFF TGTGCCAGCAGCTTAGGCCCAGGGGGTCATGGTGAGCAGTTCTTC
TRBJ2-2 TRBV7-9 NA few CASSLFSGELFF TGTGCCAGCAGCTTATTTAGCGGGGAGCTGTTTTTT
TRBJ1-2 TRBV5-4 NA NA CASSPREGLYGYTF TGTGCCAGCAGCCCCAGGGAGGGGCTTTATGGCTACACCTTC
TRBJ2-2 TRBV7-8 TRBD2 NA CASSLLPGLATGELFF TGTGCCAGCAGCCTACTCCCAGGACTAGCCACCGGGGAGCTGTTTTTT
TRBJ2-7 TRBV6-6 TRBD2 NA CASSHLAGGGGEQYF TGTGCCAGCAGTCACCTAGCGGGAGGGGGGGGAGAGCAGTACTTC
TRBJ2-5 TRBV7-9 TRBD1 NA CASRSRTGMAETQYF TGTGCCAGCAGATCCCGGACAGGGATGGCAGAGACCCAGTACTTC
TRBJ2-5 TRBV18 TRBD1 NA CASSPLTGGQETQYF TGTGCCAGCTCACCGTTAACAGGGGGCCAAGAGACCCAGTACTTC
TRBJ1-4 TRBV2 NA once CASRALGGPNEKLFF TGTGCCAGCAGGGCGCTGGGTGGGCCTAATGAAAAACTGTTTTTT
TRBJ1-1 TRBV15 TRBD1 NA CATSGRQGWATEAFF TGTGCCACCAGCGGGAGACAGGGGTGGGCCACTGAAGCTTTCTTT
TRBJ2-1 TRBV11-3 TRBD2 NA CASSKLAGGDNEQFF TGTGCCAGCAGCAAGCTAGCGGGAGGGGACAATGAGCAGTTCTTC
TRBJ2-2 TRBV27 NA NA CASSSWRAGTGELFF TGTGCCAGCAGTTCCTGGAGGGCCGGGACCGGGGAGCTGTTTTTT
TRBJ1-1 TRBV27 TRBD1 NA CASSPLRDRASEAFF TGTGCCAGCAGTCCCCTAAGGGACAGAGCCTCTGAAGCTTTCTTT
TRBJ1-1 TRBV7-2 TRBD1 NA CASSPDRGGNTEAFF TGTGCCAGCAGCCCGGACAGGGGAGGGAACACTGAAGCTTTCTTT
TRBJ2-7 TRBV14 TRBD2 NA CASSQGLAGVGEQYF TGTGCCAGCAGTCAGGGACTAGCGGGAGTGGGCGAGCAGTACTTC
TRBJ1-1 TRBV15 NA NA CATSRERGASTEAFF TGTGCCACCAGCAGAGAACGGGGGGCTAGCACTGAAGCTTTCTTT
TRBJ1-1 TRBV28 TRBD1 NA CASSLNDGTGGLWNTEAFF TGTGCCAGCAGTTTAAACGACGGGACAGGGGGCCTCTGGAACACTGAAGCTTTCTTT
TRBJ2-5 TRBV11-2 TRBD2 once CASSQNLAGGQETQYF TGTGCCAGCAGCCAAAACTTAGCGGGCGGGCAAGAGACCCAGTACTTC
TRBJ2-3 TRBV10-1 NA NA CASSDSGGRDTQYF TGCGCCAGCAGTGATAGCGGTGGGCGGGATACGCAGTATTTT
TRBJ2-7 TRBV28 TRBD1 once CASSGDRGTFYEQYF TGTGCCAGCAGTGGAGACAGGGGGACTTTCTACGAGCAGTACTTC
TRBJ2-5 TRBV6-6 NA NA CASSQYRAETQYF TGTGCCAGCAGCCAGTACAGGGCCGAGACCCAGTACTTC
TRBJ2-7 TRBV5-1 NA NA CASSLSSGYSYEQYF TGCGCCAGCAGCTTGTCCAGCGGATACTCCTACGAGCAGTACTTC
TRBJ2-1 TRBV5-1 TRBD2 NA CASSLAGLVPRSYNEQFF TGCGCCAGCAGCTTGGCGGGACTAGTACCCCGCTCCTACAATGAGCAGTTCTTC
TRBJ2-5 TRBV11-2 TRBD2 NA CASSLEIAGARKETQYF TGTGCCAGCAGCTTAGAGATAGCGGGAGCGCGGAAAGAGACCCAGTACTTC
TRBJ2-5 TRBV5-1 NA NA CASSPWSEETQYF TGCGCCAGCAGCCCATGGTCGGAGGAGACCCAGTACTTC
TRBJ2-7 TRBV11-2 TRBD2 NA CASSSFPLAGWDYEQYF TGTGCCAGCAGCTCCTTCCCATTAGCGGGATGGGACTACGAGCAGTACTTC
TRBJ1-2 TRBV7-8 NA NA CASRLRGNYGYTF TGTGCCAGCAGACTGCGGGGGAACTATGGCTACACCTTC
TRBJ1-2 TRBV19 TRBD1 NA CASSSRGNYGYTF TGTGCCAGTAGTTCCAGGGGGAACTATGGCTACACCTTC
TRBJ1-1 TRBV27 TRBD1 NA CASSLVPGTGRAEAFF TGTGCCAGCAGTTTAGTCCCGGGGACAGGGCGCGCTGAAGCTTTCTTT
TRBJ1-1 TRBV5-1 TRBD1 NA CASSIQGRNTEAFF TGCGCCAGCAGCATACAGGGGAGGAACACTGAAGCTTTCTTT
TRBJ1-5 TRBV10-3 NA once CAISGGDNQPQHF TGTGCCATCAGTGGGGGGGACAATCAGCCCCAGCATTTT
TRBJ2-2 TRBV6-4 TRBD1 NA CASRSGQGHTGELFF TGTGCCAGCCGCTCGGGACAGGGCCACACCGGGGAGCTGTTTTTT
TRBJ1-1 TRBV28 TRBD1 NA CASSFFGTGSNTEAFF TGTGCCAGCAGTTTCTTCGGGACAGGGTCAAACACTGAAGCTTTCTTT
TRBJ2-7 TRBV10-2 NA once CASSALSYEQYF TGCGCCAGCAGTGCCTTGTCCTACGAGCAGTACTTC
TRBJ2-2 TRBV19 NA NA CASSGGPNTGELFF TGTGCCAGTAGTGGTGGGCCGAACACCGGGGAGCTGTTTTTT
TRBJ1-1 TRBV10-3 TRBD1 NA CAIGKTGTNTEAFF TGTGCCATCGGAAAGACAGGGACGAACACTGAAGCTTTCTTT
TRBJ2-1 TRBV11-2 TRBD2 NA CASSSAGGPYNEQFF TGTGCCAGCAGCTCAGCGGGGGGGCCGTACAATGAGCAGTTCTTC
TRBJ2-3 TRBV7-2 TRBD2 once CASSFFFSGSTDTQYF TGTGCCAGCAGCTTCTTCTTTAGCGGGAGCACAGATACGCAGTATTTT
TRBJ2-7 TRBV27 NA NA CASSWGVGPAYEQYF TGTGCCAGCAGTTGGGGAGTGGGTCCCGCCTACGAGCAGTACTTC
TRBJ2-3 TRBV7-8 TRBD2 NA CASSPGTITDTQYF TGTGCCAGCAGCCCCGGGACTATCACAGATACGCAGTATTTT
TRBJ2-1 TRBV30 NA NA CAWSVQFEGYNEQFF TGTGCCTGGAGTGTACAGTTTGAGGGCTACAATGAGCAGTTCTTC
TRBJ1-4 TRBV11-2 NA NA CASSFEGWNEKLFF TGTGCCAGCAGCTTTGAGGGATGGAATGAAAAACTGTTTTTT
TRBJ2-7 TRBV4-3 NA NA CASSQGGSSYEQYF TGCGCCAGCAGCCAAGGTGGGAGCTCCTACGAGCAGTACTTC
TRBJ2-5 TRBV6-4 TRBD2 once CASSELAGEGETQYF TGTGCCAGCAGTGAACTAGCGGGAGAGGGGGAGACCCAGTACTTC
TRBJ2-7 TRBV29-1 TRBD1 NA CSGGTGASYEQYF TGCAGCGGCGGGACAGGGGCCTCCTACGAGCAGTACTTC
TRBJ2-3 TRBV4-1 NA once CASSLGHRGTDTQYF TGCGCCAGCAGCCTCGGACATCGGGGCACAGATACGCAGTATTTT
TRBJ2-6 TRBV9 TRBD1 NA CASSVQTGGATGANVLTF TGTGCCAGCAGCGTCCAGACAGGGGGCGCGACTGGGGCCAACGTCCTGACTTTC
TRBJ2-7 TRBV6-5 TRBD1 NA CASSRQGTYEQYF TGTGCCAGCAGTCGACAGGGAACCTACGAGCAGTACTTC
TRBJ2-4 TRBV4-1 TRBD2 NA CASSPGLAGVLAKNIQYF TGCGCCAGCAGCCCGGGACTAGCGGGAGTTCTAGCCAAAAACATTCAGTACTTC
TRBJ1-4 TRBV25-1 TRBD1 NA CASSEGSGTGVEKLFF TGTGCCAGCAGTGAAGGTAGTGGGACAGGGGTTGAAAAACTGTTTTTT
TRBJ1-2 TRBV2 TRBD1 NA CASRDRGFNYGYTF TGTGCCAGCAGGGACAGGGGATTTAACTATGGCTACACCTTC
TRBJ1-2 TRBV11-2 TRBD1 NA CASSLDRGTLNYGYTF TGTGCCAGCAGCTTGGACAGGGGTACTCTCAACTATGGCTACACCTTC
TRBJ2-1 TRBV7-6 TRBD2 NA CASSSEAGLSYNEQFF TGTGCCAGCAGCTCCGAGGCGGGACTATCCTACAATGAGCAGTTCTTC
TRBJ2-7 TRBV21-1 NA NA CASSKAREQYF TGTGCCAGCAGCAAAGCCAGGGAGCAGTACTTC
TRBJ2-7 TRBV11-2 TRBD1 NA CASSLARDRGRNEQYF TGTGCCAGCAGCTTAGCCCGGGACAGGGGGCGAAACGAGCAGTACTTC
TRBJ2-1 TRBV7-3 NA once CASSPNGGRAYNEQFF TGTGCCAGCAGCCCAAACGGGGGGCGCGCCTACAATGAGCAGTTCTTC
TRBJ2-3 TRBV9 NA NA CASSVVVGEADTQYF TGTGCCAGCAGCGTAGTTGTGGGGGAGGCAGATACGCAGTATTTT
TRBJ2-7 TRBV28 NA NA CASSSTGSGYEQYF TGTGCCAGCAGTTCAACCGGGTCGGGCTACGAGCAGTACTTC
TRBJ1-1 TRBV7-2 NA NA CASSLGGPHMNTEAFF TGTGCCAGCAGCTTAGGGGGCCCTCATATGAACACTGAAGCTTTCTTT